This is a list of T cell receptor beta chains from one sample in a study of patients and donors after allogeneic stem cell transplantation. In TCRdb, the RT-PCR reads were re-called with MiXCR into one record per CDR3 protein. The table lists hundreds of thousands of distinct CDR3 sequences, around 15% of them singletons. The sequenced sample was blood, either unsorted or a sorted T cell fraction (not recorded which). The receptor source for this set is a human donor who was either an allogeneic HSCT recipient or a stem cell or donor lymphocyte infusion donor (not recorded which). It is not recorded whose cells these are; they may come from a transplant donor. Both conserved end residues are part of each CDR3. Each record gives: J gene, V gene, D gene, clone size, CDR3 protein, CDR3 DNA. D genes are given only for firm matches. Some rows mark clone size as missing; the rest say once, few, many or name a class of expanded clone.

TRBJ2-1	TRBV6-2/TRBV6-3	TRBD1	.	CASSFSIGTALKSEQFF	TGTGCCAGCAGTTTTAGCATTGGGACAGCCCTTAAGAGTGAGCAGTTCTTC
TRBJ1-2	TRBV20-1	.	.	CSARPPESYGYTF	TGCAGTGCTAGACCCCCCGAGTCATATGGCTACACCTTC
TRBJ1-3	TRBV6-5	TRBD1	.	CASSYSTGASHSGNTIYF	TGTGCCAGCAGTTACTCGACAGGGGCATCCCACTCTGGAAACACCATATATTTT
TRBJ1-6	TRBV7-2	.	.	CASSLVPDSPLHF	TGTGCCAGCAGCTTAGTCCCCGATTCACCCCTCCACTTT
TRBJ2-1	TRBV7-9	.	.	CASSLDRLRENNEQFF	TGTGCCAGCAGCTTAGATCGGCTTAGGGAGAACAATGAGCAGTTCTTC
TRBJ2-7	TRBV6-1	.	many	CASRDGPKSSYEQYF	TGTGCCAGCAGGGACGGACCGAAGAGCTCCTACGAGCAGTACTTC
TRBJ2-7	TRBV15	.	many	CATSRDLAGASYEQYF	TGTGCCACCAGCAGAGATTTGGCAGGTGCCTCCTACGAGCAGTACTTC
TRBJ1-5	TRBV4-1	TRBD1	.	CASSQVRRGRDQPQHF	TGCGCCAGCAGCCAAGTGAGAAGGGGGCGAGATCAGCCCCAGCATTTT
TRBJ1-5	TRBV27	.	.	CASSWAGSNQPQHF	TGTGCCAGCAGTTGGGCGGGTAGCAATCAGCCCCAGCATTTT
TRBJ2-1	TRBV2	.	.	CASSVVNEQFF	TGTGCCAGCAGTGTAGTCAATGAGCAGTTCTTC
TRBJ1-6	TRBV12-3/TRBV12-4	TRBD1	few	CASSFEGQGSSPLHF	TGTGCCAGCAGTTTTGAGGGACAGGGTAGCTCACCCCTCCACTTT
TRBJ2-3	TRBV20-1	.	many	CSARDLQKATDTQYF	TGCAGTGCTAGAGATCTCCAAAAAGCCACAGATACGCAGTATTTT
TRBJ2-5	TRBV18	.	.	CASSTRIQETQYF	TGTGCCAGCTCAACTAGAATCCAAGAGACCCAGTACTTC
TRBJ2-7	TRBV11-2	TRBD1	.	CASSLDHRGQYF	TGTGCCAGCAGCTTAGATCACAGGGGGCAGTACTTC
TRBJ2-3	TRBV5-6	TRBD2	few	CASSSERGDSASTDTQYF	TGTGCCAGCAGCTCCGAGCGGGGGGATTCCGCTAGCACAGATACGCAGTATTTT
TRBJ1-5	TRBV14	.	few	CASSHGGTRVNQPQHF	TGTGCCAGCAGCCATGGGGGGACGAGGGTCAATCAGCCCCAGCATTTT
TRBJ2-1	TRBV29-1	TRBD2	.	CSGSSGAQRFF	TGCAGCGGATCTAGCGGGGCCCAACGGTTCTTC
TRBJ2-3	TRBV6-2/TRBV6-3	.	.	CASSYGSRGSTDTQYF	TGTGCCAGCAGTTACGGTTCGAGGGGGAGCACAGATACGCAGTATTTT
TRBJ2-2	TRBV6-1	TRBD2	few	CATRGGARGRGWELFF	TGTGCCACCCGGGGGGGGGCCCGCGGGAGGGGATGGGAGCTGTTTTTT
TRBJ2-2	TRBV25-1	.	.	CASSESRRNTGELFF	TGTGCCAGCAGTGAGTCCAGGCGGAACACCGGGGAGCTGTTTTTT
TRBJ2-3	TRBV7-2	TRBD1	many	CASSRDSPADTQYF	TGTGCCAGCAGCCGGGACAGCCCCGCAGATACGCAGTATTTT
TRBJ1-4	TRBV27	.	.	CASSYHAGANEKLFF	TGTGCCAGCAGTTATCATGCTGGGGCTAATGAAAAACTGTTTTTT
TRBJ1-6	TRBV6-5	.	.	CASSSTGRNSPLHF	TGTGCCAGCAGTTCCACAGGACGGAATTCACCCCTCCACTTT
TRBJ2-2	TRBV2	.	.	CASNLAGELFF	TGTGCCAGCAATTTGGCCGGGGAGCTGTTTTTT
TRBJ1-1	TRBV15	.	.	CATTRETSVNTEAFF	TGTGCCACCACCAGAGAAACCAGTGTGAACACTGAAGCTTTCTTT
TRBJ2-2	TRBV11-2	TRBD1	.	CASSSRDRGVGELFF	TGTGCCAGCAGCTCCCGGGACAGGGGGGTCGGGGAGCTGTTTTTT
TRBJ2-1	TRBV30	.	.	CAWSPQWSSYNEQFF	TGTGCCTGGAGTCCCCAATGGAGCTCCTACAATGAGCAGTTCTTC
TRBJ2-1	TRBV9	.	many	CASSVEAALSYNEQFF	TGTGCCAGCAGCGTAGAGGCAGCCCTCTCCTACAATGAGCAGTTCTTC
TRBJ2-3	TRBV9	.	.	CASSVVGSTTDTQYF	TGTGCCAGCAGCGTAGTGGGCAGTACCACAGATACGCAGTATTTT
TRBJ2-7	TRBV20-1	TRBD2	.	CSAGRLAGVYYEQYF	TGCAGTGCCGGCAGGCTAGCGGGAGTGTACTACGAGCAGTACTTC
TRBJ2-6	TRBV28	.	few	CASSIQGTLSGANVLTF	TGTGCCAGCAGTATCCAGGGTACACTCTCTGGGGCCAACGTCCTGACTTTC
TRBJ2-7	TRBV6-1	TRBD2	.	CASSQSGRTSGFYEQYF	TGTGCCAGCAGCCAGAGCGGCCGGACTAGCGGATTCTACGAGCAGTACTTC
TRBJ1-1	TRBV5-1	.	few	CASTADTNTEAFF	TGCGCCAGCACAGCAGACACGAACACTGAAGCTTTCTTT
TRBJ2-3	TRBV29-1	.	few	CSVEARAPDTDTQYF	TGCAGCGTTGAAGCCCGGGCCCCCGACACAGATACGCAGTATTTT
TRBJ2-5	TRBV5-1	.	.	CASSLGGHQYF	TGCGCCAGCAGCTTGGGAGGCCACCAGTACTTC
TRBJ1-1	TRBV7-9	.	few	CASTPSGRTEAFF	TGTGCCAGCACTCCCTCAGGGCGAACTGAAGCTTTCTTT
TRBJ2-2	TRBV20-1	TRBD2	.	CSARRLAGGSNTGELFF	TGCAGTGCTAGACGACTAGCGGGGGGATCGAACACCGGGGAGCTGTTTTTT
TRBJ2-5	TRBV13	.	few	CASSLTGRLLETQYF	TGTGCCAGCAGCTTAACAGGGAGACTTCTCGAGACCCAGTACTTC
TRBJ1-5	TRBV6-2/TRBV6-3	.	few	CASRGQYNQPQHF	TGTGCCAGCAGAGGACAATACAATCAGCCCCAGCATTTT
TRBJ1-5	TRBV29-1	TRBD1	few	CSVGTGVGNQPQHF	TGCAGCGTGGGTACAGGGGTGGGCAATCAGCCCCAGCATTTT
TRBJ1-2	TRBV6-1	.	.	CASRKDTPLYGYTF	TGTGCCAGCCGGAAGGACACCCCACTTTATGGCTACACCTTC
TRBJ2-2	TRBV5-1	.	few	CASSLGPADTGELFF	TGCGCCAGCAGCTTGGGGCCAGCCGACACCGGGGAGCTGTTTTTT